Here is one T cell receptor beta chain with its context. Its antigen specificity is not known. No quality values exist for individual bases; no much larger clone is one base distant. The immunoSEQ Assay, a bias-controlled multiplex PCR, was used to amplify TCRbeta CDR3 regions from genomic DNA. As for how the authors treated the data: The number of nucleated cells in each sample was estimated from the amplification of reference gene primers within the assay. To quantify the absolute abundance of each unique TCRbeta CDR3 rearrangement, sequence reads were collapsed and filtered. Productive Simpson clonality was computed per sample as the square root of Simpson's diversity index over productive rearrangements. TCRdb obtained this table from immuneACCESS and retained in-frame rearrangements with V and J assigned. These tables miss some clones; where compared with another copy, unresolved V genes account for less than half of the shortfall, and the remainder is unexplained. V and J calls and clone size are as listed in that table; D and trimming were resolved from the DNA. The sample yields 25,000 to 40,000 clones; about 85% were counted once. Roughly a sixth of the sample belongs to the ten largest clones.

The data stem from a study of blood T cell repertoires in COVID-19 (dated by TCRdb to 2018 to 2020). Notes on the research overall: Samples from collaborators originated in the United States, Italy and Spain and spanned both the acute and convalescent phases of COVID-19. The repertoires were released in a freely available public database meant as a resource for research on the immune response to SARS-CoV-2. Nearly every sample came with metadata listing a de-identified subject ID, COVID-19 status, age in years and sex. Where HLA class I and class II types were available, the types were taken from metadata supplied by the sample provider, not from assay-based typing. The prospective study material was composed of cDNA or gDNA derived from T cells, B-cell-depleted T cells, or PBMCs. Subjects who had been exposed to COVID-19, were actively infected with it, or had recovered from it provided the deeply sampled blood TCRbeta repertoires that made up the dataset. Samples were obtained from the ongoing ImmuneRACE study (first 160 participants) and from 950 to 1,500 subjects provided by 6 global collaborators.

Trimming removed 6 bases from V and 2 bases from J, leaving 11 bases between the germline ends. The germline V gene (reference sequence) specifies SEHNR as CDR1 and FQNEAQ as CDR2. The CDR3 spans 13 residues, from the cysteine through the phenylalanine. Just the 39-base CDR3 DNA is kept, in frame starting at base 1. Here is what the overall study found, with its caveats: Clinical and demographic metadata were provided uncurated, with the amount varying by source and participant.

Collaborating institutions collected whole blood in K2EDTA tubes following their own protocols. Collaborator samples were shipped for TCRbeta analysis as frozen whole blood, isolated PBMCs, or DNA extracted from either sample type. The sample was peripheral blood. The clonotype was recovered from a woman aged 55-70 years with active COVID-19. This receptor chain uses TRBV7-9 and TRBJ2-7; TRBD1 is a weak D gene call, 6 bases matching. CDR3 region: CASRMGQAYEQYF. The base sequence is TGTGCCAGCAGGATGGGACAAGCCTACGAGCAGTACTTC.